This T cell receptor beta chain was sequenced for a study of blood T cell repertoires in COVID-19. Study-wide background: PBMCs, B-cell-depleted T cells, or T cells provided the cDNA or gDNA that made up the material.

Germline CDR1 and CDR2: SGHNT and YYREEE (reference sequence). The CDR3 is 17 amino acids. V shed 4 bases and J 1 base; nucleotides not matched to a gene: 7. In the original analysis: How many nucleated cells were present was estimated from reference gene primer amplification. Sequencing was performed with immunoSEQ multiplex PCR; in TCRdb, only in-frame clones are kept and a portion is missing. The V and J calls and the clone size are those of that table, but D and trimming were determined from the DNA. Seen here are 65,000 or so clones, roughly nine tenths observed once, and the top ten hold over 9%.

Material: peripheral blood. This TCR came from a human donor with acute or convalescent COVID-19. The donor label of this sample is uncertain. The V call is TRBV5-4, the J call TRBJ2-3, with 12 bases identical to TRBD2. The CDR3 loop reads CASSLRLAGARTDTQYF. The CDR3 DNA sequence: TGTGCCAGCAGCCTCCGACTAGCGGGAGCCCGCACAGATACGCAGTATTTT.